This passage covers 26 T cell receptor beta chains from one sample sequenced in a study of T cells in tuberculosis (dated by TCRdb to about 2018). Library creation used the immunoSEQ multiplex PCR assay. TCRdb took this table from immuneACCESS and kept in-frame rearrangements with V and J called. Such tables lack part of the clones; where checked against another copy, unresolved V genes explain under half of the gap, and the rest is unexplained. In this sample the table shows about 33,000 clones, under 95% of which occur a single time. About 7.4% of the sample rests with the top ten. Sequencing was carried out using PBMCs. These receptors all stem from a donor aged 10 to 29 with latent tuberculosis or without tuberculosis infection. Some clones in this sample may be carry-over from other donors' samples.

The V call is TRBV29-1, the J call TRBJ1-4; perhaps TRBD1 as D (5 bases). The V end lost 3 bases, the J end lost 7 bases, and 9 bases lay between the germline ends. This CDR3 is built from 12 residues. In germline, CDR1 is SQVTM, CDR2 ANQGSEA. CDR3 in DNA: TGCAGCGTTGATCAGGGTGGTGAAAAACTGTTTTTT. Translated, it gives CSVDQGGEKLFF.

The CDR3 bases are TGTGCCAGCAGGGACTCGGCAAGCTATGGCTACACCTTC. It encodes CASRDSASYGYTF. The chain is built from TRBV2 and TRBJ1-2; D ambiguous. The CDR3 runs 13 residues. V was cut by 6 bases and J by 4 bases, with 12 bases left in between. CDR1 is SNHLY and CDR2 is FYNNEI in the germline V gene.

Only one count was recorded for this clone. V gene TRBV6-4 combines with J gene TRBJ1-1; possible D gene TRBD1, 5 bases. The CDR3 is made up of 13 amino acids. Germline V gene sequence: CDR1 MRHNA, CDR2 SNTAGT. V was clipped by 5 bases and J by 1 base, with 8 bases between them. The CDR3 loop is CASSSQGNTEAFF. DNA of the CDR3: TGTGCCAGCAGTTCTCAGGGGAACACTGAAGCTTTCTTT.

J is TRBJ1-3 and V is TRBV11-2; 7 bases map to TRBD1. The CDR3 is made up of 16 amino acids. V lost 5 bases, J lost 0 bases, and 7 bases stayed unmatched. From germline, CDR1 is SGHAT and CDR2 FQNNGV. The CDR3 DNA is TGTGCCAGCAGCCGTACAGGGGTCAGCTCTGGAAACACCATATATTTT. It codes for CASSRTGVSSGNTIYF.

The chain's CDR3 is CASSRQISNYGYTF. Here the CDR3 DNA reads TGTGCCAGCAGCCGACAGATTTCTAACTATGGCTACACCTTC. The chain uses TRBV7-9 and TRBJ1-2; D is perhaps TRBD1 (5 bases). The CDR3 sequence is 14 residues long. Germline CDR1 SEHNR, CDR2 FQNEAQ (reference sequence). The V gene lost 5 bases and the J gene lost 0 bases, with 10 bases spanning the gap.

The chain joins TRBV18 to TRBJ2-1; D possibly corresponds to TRBD2 (5 bases). The CDR3 length is 14 residues. Trimming took off 3 bases at V and 0 bases at J, with 6 bases between the two ends. CDR1 and CDR2 from the germline V gene are KGHSH and LQKENI. CDR3 in DNA: TGTGCCAGCTCACCGGACTTCTCCTACAATGAGCAGTTCTTC. Translating it yields CASSPDFSYNEQFF. Complete variable domain (other parts from reference TRBV18 and TRBJ2-1): NAGVMQNPRHLVRRRGQEARLRCSPMKGHSHVYWYRQLPEEGLKFMVYLQKENIIDESGMPKERFSAEFPKEGPSILRIQQVVRGDSAAYFCASSPDFSYNEQFFGPGTRLTVL.

This chain connects TRBV28 to TRBJ2-7; TRBD2 matches 14 bases. CDR1 MDHEN and CDR2 SYDVKM come from the germline V gene. The CDR3 extends over 15 amino acids. The V gene end was trimmed by 6 bases and the J gene end by 2 bases; junction bases not matched to a gene: 3. CDR3 residues: CASRPTSGRAYEQYF. The CDR3 DNA reads as TGTGCCAGCAGACCGACTAGCGGGAGGGCCTACGAGCAGTACTTC.

The chain is built from TRBV6-1 and TRBJ1-2, with D perhaps TRBD1 (6 bases). V lost 6 bases and J 8 bases, leaving 16 bases between the germline ends. The CDR3 has 13 residues. Germline V gene lookup returns CDR1 MNHNS and CDR2 SASEGT. The CDR3 region has the DNA TGTGCCAGCAGCCTGGACAGCGGAAGGGGCTACACCTTC. It yields the protein CASSLDSGRGYTF.

The chain combines TRBV10-3 with TRBJ1-1; tentatively, D is TRBD1 (6 bases). V was clipped by 0 bases and J by 4 bases, with 6 bases between them. CDR1 is ENHRY, CDR2 SYGVKD, per germline. This CDR3 has 13 amino acids. The CDR3 here is CAISESTGTEAFF. CDR3 nucleotide sequence: TGTGCCATCAGTGAGTCGACAGGCACTGAAGCTTTCTTT.

The chain uses TRBV4-1 and TRBJ2-7, with D possibly TRBD1 on 5 matching bases. The CDR3 runs 14 residues. Trimming cost V 1 base and J 2 bases, with 9 bases left between them. CDR1 is MGHRA and CDR2 is YSYEKL in the germline V gene. Here the CDR3 DNA reads TGCGCCAGCAGCCAAGGGGGCAGGGCCTACGAGCAGTACTTC. This sequence encodes CASSQGGRAYEQYF.

V and J are TRBV10-1 and TRBJ2-7; TRBD1 might be the D (5 bases). This CDR3 has 15 residues. Trimming took off 3 bases at V and 4 bases at J, with 16 bases between the two ends. CDR1 and CDR2 (germline): WNHNN, SYGVQD (reference sequence). The CDR3 bases are TGCGCCAGCAGTGAACGTGACAGTCCCCCGTACGAGCAGTACTTC. Translated, it gives CASSERDSPPYEQYF.

The chain is built from TRBV6-6 and TRBJ1-5; 7 bases match TRBD1. Trimming took 5 bases from V and 2 from J; bases not matched to a gene: 3. The V gene's germline CDR1 is MNHNY and CDR2 SVGAGI (reference sequence). CDR3 length: 14 residues. The chain's CDR3 is CASSHGQGNQPQHF. The CDR3 coding sequence is TGTGCCAGCAGTCATGGACAGGGCAATCAGCCCCAGCATTTT.

There are a few counts of this clone. The V gene is TRBV4-2, the J gene TRBJ1-1; D possibly corresponds to TRBD1 (6 bases). Germline-derived CDR1 and CDR2 are LGHNA and YNFKEQ. The CDR3 is 14 amino acids. V lost 2 bases and J 0 bases, leaving 7 bases between the germline ends. The CDR3 DNA is TGTGCCAGCAGCCAAACAGGGATGAACACTGAAGCTTTCTTT. Translation gives CASSQTGMNTEAFF.

The chain joins TRBV7-9 to TRBJ1-2; D unresolved. The length of the CDR3 is 13 residues. The germline V and J ends were trimmed by 5 bases and 4 bases, with 11 bases remaining between them. Germline V gene sequence: CDR1 SEHNR, CDR2 FQNEAQ (reference sequence). The CDR3 protein is CASSPEVGYGYTF. CDR3 DNA: TGTGCCAGCAGCCCAGAGGTGGGCTATGGCTACACCTTC.

In its sample, this clone was seen once. This chain links TRBV4-2 with TRBJ2-1; TRBD2 aligns across 9 bases. The CDR3 runs to 17 residues. Losses at the gene ends were 2 bases for V and 2 bases for J; bases not matched to a gene: 7. The germline V gene encodes CDR1 LGHNA and CDR2 YNFKEQ. The CDR3 loop is CASSQPQAGGAYNEQFF. The CDR3 nucleotides are TGTGCCAGCAGCCAACCTCAAGCGGGGGGAGCCTACAATGAGCAGTTCTTC.

The table lists this clone with a count of one. This chain uses TRBV6-5 with TRBJ1-1; the D is unclear. Germline V CDR1 and CDR2: MNHEY, SVGAGI. CDR3 length: 15 residues. Between the trimmed V and J ends, which lost 2 bases and 1 base, there was a span of 11 bases. In DNA, the CDR3 is TGTGCCAGCAGTTACGGCTCAGGCTGGAACACTGAAGCTTTCTTT. It is translated as CASSYGSGWNTEAFF.

This chain joins TRBV27 and TRBJ1-1, with no clear D. V dropped 9 bases and J dropped 0 bases, with 11 bases sitting between them. Germline V gene data show CDR1 as MNHEY and CDR2 as SMNVEV (reference sequence). The CDR3 runs 13 residues. CDR3 DNA sequence: TGTGCCAGTTATGGGAGTCTGAACACTGAAGCTTTCTTT. Translation gives CASYGSLNTEAFF.

This chain connects TRBV4-1 to TRBJ2-3, with a weak D call TRBD2 (5 bases). Germline V gene lookup returns CDR1 MGHRA and CDR2 YSYEKL. Trimming took 1 base from V and 2 from J, leaving 16 bases between them. CDR3 length equals 17 residues. The CDR3 here is CASSQARAPTFTDTQYF. Here the CDR3 DNA reads TGCGCCAGCAGCCAAGCGAGGGCCCCTACCTTCACAGATACGCAGTATTTT.

The chain combines TRBV28 with TRBJ2-7; TRBD1 is a possible D gene (5 bases). V was trimmed by 0 bases and J by 3 bases, leaving 9 bases between them. This CDR3 comprises 14 residues. The germline gives CDR1 MDHEN, CDR2 SYDVKM. As DNA, the CDR3 is TGTGCCAGCAGTTTATGGTCCAGGGACTACGAGCAGTACTTC. Translation gives CASSLWSRDYEQYF.

The V and J genes are TRBV7-8 and TRBJ2-1; TRBD2 matches 7 bases. Trimming took 3 bases from V and 2 from J; bases not matched to a gene: 1. Germline V gene sequence: CDR1 SGHVS, CDR2 FQNEAQ. The CDR3 length is 14 residues. CDR3 nucleotides: TGTGCCAGCAGCTTCGGGGGGACCTACAATGAGCAGTTCTTC. The encoded protein is CASSFGGTYNEQFF.

The chain is built from TRBV10-2 and TRBJ2-7, with 7 bases that match TRBD2. The germline V gene encodes CDR1 WSHSY and CDR2 SAAADI. The CDR3 extends over 15 amino acids. Germline trimming cut 7 bases from V and 0 bases from J; bases unmatched to any gene: 9. The CDR3 DNA is TGCGCCAGCACAGGCGGGGGTTTAAACTCCTACGAGCAGTACTTC. It is translated as CASTGGGLNSYEQYF.

This clone was detected once. The V call is TRBV7-7, the J call TRBJ2-5; no definite D call. This CDR3 has 14 residues. Per the germline V gene, CDR1 is SSHAT and CDR2 is FNYEAQ (reference sequence). Trimming shortened V by 3 bases and J by 1 base, and 9 bases separated the two germline ends. This chain's CDR3 is CASSFTPTQETQYF. Here the CDR3 DNA reads TGTGCCAGCAGCTTTACTCCCACCCAAGAGACCCAGTACTTC.

V is TRBV6-5 and J is TRBJ2-4; TRBD2 aligns across 12 bases. The CDR3 is 16 residues long. V dropped 2 bases and J dropped 9; count of bases not matched to a gene: 8. Germline lookup yields CDR1 MNHEY and CDR2 SVGAGI. Written as DNA, the CDR3 is TGTGCCAGCAGTTACCGGCTAGCGGGGGGGCAGGGCATTCAGTACTTC. This gives the protein CASSYRLAGGQGIQYF.

This clone was seen a single time. Germline is not matched at one junction end, which may reflect a read error. CDR3 loop: CASRHRICSSPPHF. CDR3 DNA sequence: TGCGCCAGCAGGCACAGGATTTGTTCCTCACCCCCCCACTTT. The chain combines TRBV10-1 with TRBJ1-6, with D perhaps TRBD1 (5 bases). CDR3 length: 14 amino acids. Germline CDR1 is WNHNN and CDR2 is SYGVQD (reference sequence).

DNA for the CDR3: TGTGCCAGCAGCTTAGCTGGCAATGACTATGGCTACACCTTC. Its protein is CASSLAGNDYGYTF. This rearrangement joins TRBV7-9 to TRBJ1-2; D gene ambiguous. Germline V gives CDR1 SEHNR, CDR2 FQNEAQ (reference sequence). Trimming shortened V by 0 bases and J by 3 bases, and 8 bases separated the two germline ends. The CDR3 has 14 residues.

V gene TRBV4-1 combines with J gene TRBJ2-7; 8 nucleotides match TRBD2. V shed 1 base and J 6 bases; nucleotides not matched to a gene: 5. Germline loops: CDR1 MGHRA, CDR2 YSYEKL. CDR3 length equals 14 residues. CDR3 amino acids: CASSQVKTSVEQYF. The CDR3 DNA sequence: TGCGCCAGCAGCCAAGTCAAGACTAGCGTCGAGCAGTACTTC.